This record concerns one T cell receptor (beta chain) sequence. Its antigen is unidentified. This donor lacks a recorded CMV serostatus. The sample originates from a study of cytomegalovirus exposure and HLA in healthy donors. Whole-study findings and limits: Several V segments, TRBV6-2 and TRBV6-3 among them, could not be told apart and were dropped. Accurate HLA-A and HLA-B prediction from TCR beta sequences was reported for most subjects.

The germline gives CDR1 SNHLY, CDR2 FYNNEI. The trim removed 5 bases at V and 5 bases at J, leaving 4 bases unmatched. The CDR3 covers 14 residues. The primer mix had 60 Vbeta and 13 Jbeta primers. Original processing notes: A later analysis counted some 87 million unique TCR beta chains, 9.5 million to 12 million shared. The protocol was immunoSEQ multiplex PCR, while the TCRdb copy is restricted to in-frame clones and leaves out a portion. The D gene and trimming were derived from the DNA, and the V and J assignments and clone size from that table. The profile shows 250,000 or so clones, approximately 81% of them singletons.

The sample consisted of PBMCs. This clonotype was obtained from a human donor in good health. V and J are TRBV2 and TRBJ2-1; 9 positions agree with TRBD1. CDR3 DNA sequence: TGTGCCAGCAGTCAACAGGGGGCAGACAATGAGCAGTTCTTC. Amino acids: CASSQQGADNEQFF.